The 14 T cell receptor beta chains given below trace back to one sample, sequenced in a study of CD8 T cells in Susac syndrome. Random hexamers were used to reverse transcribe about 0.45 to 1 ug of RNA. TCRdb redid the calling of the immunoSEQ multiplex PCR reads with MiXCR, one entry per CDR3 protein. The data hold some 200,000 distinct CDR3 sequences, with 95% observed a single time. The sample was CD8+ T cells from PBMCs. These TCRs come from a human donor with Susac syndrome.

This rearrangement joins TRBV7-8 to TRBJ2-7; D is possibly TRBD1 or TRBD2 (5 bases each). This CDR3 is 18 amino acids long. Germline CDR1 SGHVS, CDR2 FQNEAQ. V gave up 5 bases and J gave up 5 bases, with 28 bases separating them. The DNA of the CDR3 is TGTGCCAGCAGCCAAACTCGATTCCCAACACGGGGCAGGGACGAGCAGTACTTC. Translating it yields CASSQTRFPTRGRDEQYF.

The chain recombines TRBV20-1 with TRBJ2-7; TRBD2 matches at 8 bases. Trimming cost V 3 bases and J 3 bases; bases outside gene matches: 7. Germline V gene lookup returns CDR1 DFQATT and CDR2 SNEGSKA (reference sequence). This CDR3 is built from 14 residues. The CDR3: CSASELAVLYEQYF. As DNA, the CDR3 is TGCAGTGCTAGTGAACTAGCGGTTCTCTACGAGCAGTACTTC.

The CDR3 spells CASSLGAGLGETQYF. The CDR3, as DNA: TGTGCCAGCAGCTTAGGAGCAGGGCTCGGAGAGACCCAGTACTTC. The J gene is TRBJ2-5, the V gene TRBV11-2; possibly TRBD1 for D (5 bases). This CDR3 region has 15 residues. Per germline, CDR1 SGHAT and CDR2 FQNNGV. V lost 1 base and J 4 bases, leaving 13 bases between the germline ends.

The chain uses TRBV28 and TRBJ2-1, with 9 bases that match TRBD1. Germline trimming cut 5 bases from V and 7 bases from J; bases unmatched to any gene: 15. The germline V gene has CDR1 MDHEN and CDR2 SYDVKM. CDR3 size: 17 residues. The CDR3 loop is CASSTRDRVMRWNEQFF. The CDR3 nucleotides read TGTGCCAGCAGTACCCGGGACAGGGTAATGAGGTGGAATGAGCAGTTCTTC.

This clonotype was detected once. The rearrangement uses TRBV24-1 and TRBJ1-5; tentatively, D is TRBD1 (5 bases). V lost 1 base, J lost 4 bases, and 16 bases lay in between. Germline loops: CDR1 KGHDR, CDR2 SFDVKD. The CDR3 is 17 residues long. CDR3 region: CATSDFEEDSVNQPQHF. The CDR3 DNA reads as TGTGCCACCAGTGATTTCGAAGAAGACAGCGTAAATCAGCCCCAGCATTTT.

The CDR3 spells CASSLEVGREVGYTF. The CDR3 bases are TGTGCCAGCAGCTTAGAAGTCGGCAGGGAGGTTGGCTACACCTTC. The chain couples TRBV7-9 to TRBJ1-2; possibly TRBD1 for D (5 bases). Trimming removed 1 base from V and 7 bases from J, with 16 bases in between. Germline V gene data show CDR1 as SEHNR and CDR2 as FQNEAQ (reference sequence). The CDR3 has 15 amino acids.

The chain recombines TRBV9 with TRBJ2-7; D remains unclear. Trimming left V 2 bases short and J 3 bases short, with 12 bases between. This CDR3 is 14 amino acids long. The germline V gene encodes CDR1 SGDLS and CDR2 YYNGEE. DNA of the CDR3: TGTGCCAGCAGCGTTGGTACACCTGACTACGAGCAGTACTTC. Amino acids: CASSVGTPDYEQYF.

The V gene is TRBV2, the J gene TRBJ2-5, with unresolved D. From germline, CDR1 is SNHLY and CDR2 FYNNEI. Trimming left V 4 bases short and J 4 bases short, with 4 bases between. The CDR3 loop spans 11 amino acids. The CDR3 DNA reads TGTGCCAGCAGTGGGGTAGAGACCCAGTACTTC. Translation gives CASSGVETQYF.

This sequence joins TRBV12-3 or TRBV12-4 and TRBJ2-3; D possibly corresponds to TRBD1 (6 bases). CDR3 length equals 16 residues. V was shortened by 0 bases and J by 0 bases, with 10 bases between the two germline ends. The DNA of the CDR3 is TGTGCCAGCAGTTTAGCGGACAGCTATAGCACAGATACGCAGTATTTT. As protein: CASSLADSYSTDTQYF.

The CDR3 protein is CASSQASLNNEQFF. The CDR3 region has the DNA TGCGCCAGCAGCCAAGCCTCTTTAAACAATGAGCAGTTCTTC. This chain connects TRBV4-1 to TRBJ2-1; D not certain. CDR1 is MGHRA, CDR2 YSYEKL, per germline. The CDR3 is 14 amino acids. V was shortened by 1 base and J by 5 bases, with 9 bases between the two germline ends.

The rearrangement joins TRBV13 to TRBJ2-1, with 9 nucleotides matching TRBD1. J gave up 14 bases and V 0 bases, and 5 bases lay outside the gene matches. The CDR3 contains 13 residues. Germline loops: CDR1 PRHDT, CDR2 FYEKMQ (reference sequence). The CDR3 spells CASSLGRDREKFF. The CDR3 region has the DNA TGTGCCAGCAGCTTAGGACGGGACAGGGAAAAGTTCTTC.

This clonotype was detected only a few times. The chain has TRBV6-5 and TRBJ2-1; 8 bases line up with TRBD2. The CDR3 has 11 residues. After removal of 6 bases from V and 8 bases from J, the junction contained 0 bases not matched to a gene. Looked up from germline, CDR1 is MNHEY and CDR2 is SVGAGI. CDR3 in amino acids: CASRRGDEQFF. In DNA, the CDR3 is TGTGCCAGCAGGCGGGGGGATGAGCAGTTCTTC.

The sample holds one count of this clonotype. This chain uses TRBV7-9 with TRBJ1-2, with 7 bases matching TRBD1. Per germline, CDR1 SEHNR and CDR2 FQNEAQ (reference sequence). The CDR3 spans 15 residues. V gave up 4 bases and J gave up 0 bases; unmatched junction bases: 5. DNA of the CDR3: TGTGCCAGCAGCTCCCTGGACAGGCCTAACTATGGCTACACCTTC. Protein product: CASSSLDRPNYGYTF.

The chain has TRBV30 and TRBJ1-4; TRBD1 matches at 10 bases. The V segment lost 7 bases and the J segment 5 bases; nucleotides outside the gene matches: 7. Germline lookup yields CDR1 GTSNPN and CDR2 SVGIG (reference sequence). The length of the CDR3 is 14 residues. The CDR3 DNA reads TGTGCCTACGGGACAGGGGCGGGGAATGAAAAACTGTTTTTT. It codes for CAYGTGAGNEKLFF.